This T cell receptor beta chain was documented in a study of cytomegalovirus exposure and HLA in healthy donors. Overall study findings and caveats: According to the study, around 160 TCR beta chains were cytomegalovirus-associated.

About this clone: The antigen is not known.

The PCR made use of 60 Vbeta and 13 Jbeta primers. TCRdb's copy holds only in-frame clones and misses some; the assay was immunoSEQ multiplex PCR. The sample yields about 200,000 clones, roughly 13% seen once. This CDR3 is built from 14 residues. With 5 bases clipped from V and 10 bases from J, the junction kept 7 bases outside the gene matches. In germline, CDR1 is MDHEN, CDR2 SYDVKM. The receptor was derived from a man between 45 and 60 years old in good health and CMV-seropositive. Sequencing was carried out using PBMCs. The chain carries TRBV28 and TRBJ1-6; 8 bases line up with TRBD1. The CDR3 protein is CASSPGQGNSPLHF. The CDR3 nucleotides read TGTGCCAGCAGTCCCGGACAGGGAAACTCACCCCTCCACTTT.